The 5 T cell receptor beta chains below all came from one sample that was sequenced in a study of spatial heterogeneity in lung cancer. Study findings and constraints: It was found that expanded intratumoral alpha and beta TCR counts tracked tumor mutation counts.

Their antigens remain unidentified. TCRdb processed the 5' RACE reads anew with MiXCR; each CDR3 protein has one entry. The repertoire holds 12,000 or so distinct CDR3 sequences, with 5.1% as singletons. Time point meaning: sample taken at primary tumor resection. Here the sequenced sample was lung tumor tissue, taken at surgery. The receptors stem from a male donor with early-stage non-small cell lung cancer.

The sample holds many counts of this clonotype. This chain links TRBV20-1 with TRBJ1-2; D gene ambiguous. Between the trimmed V and J ends, which lost 0 bases and 7 bases, there was a span of 12 bases. The V gene's germline CDR1 is DFQATT and CDR2 SNEGSKA (reference sequence). There are 13 residues in the CDR3. The CDR3 DNA is TGCAGTGCTAGAGATCCAGCCCTCGCTGGCTACACCTTC. Protein: CSARDPALAGYTF.

This clonotype has ten or more counts. V gene TRBV5-1 combines with J gene TRBJ1-2; 7 nucleotides line up with TRBD1. J lost 6 bases, V lost 1 base, and 12 bases had no gene match. The germline V gene encodes CDR1 SGHRS and CDR2 YFSETQ. The CDR3 spans 16 residues. CDR3 in amino acids: CASSLLSTGDSHGYTF. Written as DNA, the CDR3 is TGCGCCAGCAGCTTGTTATCCACAGGGGATAGTCATGGCTACACCTTC.

This clonotype was picked up many times. V is TRBV7-2 and J is TRBJ2-7; D ambiguous. V was trimmed by 2 bases and J by 1 base, leaving 6 bases between them. The CDR3 has 13 amino acids. CDR1 is SGHTA and CDR2 is FQGNSA in the germline V gene. The CDR3, as DNA: TGTGCCAGCAGCTTAATGCTGTCCTACGAGCAGTACTTC. It yields the protein CASSLMLSYEQYF.

This clonotype was seen at least ten times. The rearrangement joins TRBV9 to TRBJ2-2; perhaps TRBD2 as D (5 bases). V lost 0 bases and J 4 bases, leaving 7 bases between the germline ends. The CDR3 consists of 14 residues. Per the germline V gene, CDR1 is SGDLS and CDR2 is YYNGEE. Here the CDR3 reads CASSVAGGTGELFF. The CDR3 nucleotides are TGTGCCAGCAGCGTAGCCGGAGGCACCGGGGAGCTGTTTTTT.

This clonotype was observed many times. The chain joins TRBV10-2 to TRBJ2-3; unclear D gene. Trimming took 1 base from V and 3 from J, leaving 2 bases between them. Germline CDR1 reads WSHSY; CDR2 reads SAAADI. The CDR3 contains 12 residues. CDR3 DNA: TGCGCCAGCAGTGAGTTTACAGATACGCAGTATTTT. Residues: CASSEFTDTQYF.